Following are 20 T cell receptor beta chains from one sample sequenced in a study of regulatory T cells in long-lasting Graves disease. Time point specified: newly diagnosed GD, antithyroid drugs for less than 3 months. RNA extracted from PBMCs served as the sequencing template. Libraries of TCR beta came from iRepertoire HTBI primers plus Arm-PCR of CDR3 regions. TCRdb used MiXCR to reprocess the multiplex PCR reads, holding one entry per CDR3 protein. The table records 400,000 to 500,000 distinct CDR3 sequences, about 16% of them present only once. These data were likewise used in another study, on T cells in Graves' hyperthyroidism and ophthalmopathy.

Sequenced material: peripheral blood mononuclear cells (PBMCs), taken at new diagnosis, from a patient treated with antithyroid drugs. The origin of the receptors is a woman aged 25 to 39 with Graves disease.

The V gene is TRBV5-1, the J gene TRBJ1-2; D remains unclear. Germline V gene lookup returns CDR1 SGHRS and CDR2 YFSETQ. V shed 0 bases and J shed 5 bases, with 11 bases lying between them. The CDR3 runs 14 residues. Here the CDR3 DNA reads TGCGCCAGCAGCTTGGCAAGGGCAATTTATGGCTACACCTTC. It encodes CASSLARAIYGYTF.

This clonotype appeared many times. The V and J genes are TRBV18 and TRBJ2-3; 11 bases fit TRBD1. The CDR3 totals 16 residues. Per germline, CDR1 KGHSH and CDR2 LQKENI. The V and J ends lost 1 base and 2 bases, in that order; junction bases with no gene match: 2. The CDR3 sequence is CASSPLGQGATDTQYF. The CDR3 DNA follows: TGTGCCAGCTCACCACTCGGACAGGGGGCCACAGATACGCAGTATTTT.

This clonotype was counted ten times or more. The CDR3 loop reads CASSQEGRNSYEQYF. In DNA, the CDR3 is TGCGCCAGCAGCCAAGAGGGGAGAAACTCCTACGAGCAGTACTTC. This chain joins TRBV4-3 and TRBJ2-7; tentatively, D is TRBD2 (5 bases). Germline values: CDR1 LGHNA, CDR2 YSLEER. Trimming pared 0 bases from V and 0 bases from J, leaving 9 bases between. The length of the CDR3 is 15 residues.

There are many counts of this clonotype. The rearrangement links TRBV15 to TRBJ1-5, with D perhaps matching TRBD1 (5 bases). This CDR3 has 14 amino acids. Trimming left V 0 bases short and J 6 bases short, with 9 bases between. The germline V gene has CDR1 LNHNV and CDR2 YYDKDF (reference sequence). This CDR3 is CATSRDVGPQPQHF. The CDR3 DNA sequence: TGTGCCACCAGCAGAGACGTGGGGCCTCAGCCCCAGCATTTT. Combining the CDR3 with reference TRBV15 and TRBJ1-5 gives the whole variable domain DAMVIQNPRYQVTQFGKPVTLSCSQTLNHNVMYWYQQKSSQAPKLLFHYYDKDFNNEADTPDNFQSRRPNTSFCFLDIRSPGLGDTAMYLCATSRDVGPQPQHFGDGTRLSIL.

This clonotype has at least ten counts. The CDR3 sequence is CASRTGNQPQHF. CDR3 coding DNA: TGTGCCAGCAGGACGGGCAATCAGCCCCAGCATTTT. The gene calls are TRBV28 and TRBJ1-5; D is uncertain. V lost 6 bases, J lost 2 bases, and 5 bases lay in between. The length of the CDR3 is 12 residues. CDR1 and CDR2 (germline): MDHEN, SYDVKM.

The J gene is TRBJ2-1, the V gene TRBV13, with TRBD2 matching 7 bases. CDR3 size: 16 residues. Germline V gene lookup returns CDR1 PRHDT and CDR2 FYEKMQ (reference sequence). Trimming cost V 4 bases and J 12 bases; bases outside gene matches: 18. CDR3 DNA sequence: TGTGCCAGCAGCTCCTGGAGACTAGCCAGGACGGCTTCGCAGTTCTTC. It translates to CASSSWRLARTASQFF.

This clonotype has ten or more counts. The CDR3 DNA reads TGTGCCAGCAGTGCCCTCCGCGGTGAAGCTTTCTTT. It encodes CASSALRGEAFF. This chain uses TRBV4-2 with TRBJ1-1; D ambiguous. The ends were cut back, 6 bases at V and 7 bases at J, with 12 bases in the middle. From germline, CDR1 is LGHNA and CDR2 YNFKEQ. The CDR3 contains 12 residues.

This chain joins TRBV12-3 or TRBV12-4 and TRBJ2-5, with 11 nucleotides matching TRBD1. Trimming cost V 5 bases and J 3 bases; bases outside gene matches: 17. The CDR3 totals 19 residues. The CDR3 loop reads CASSPFPRDRGNQKETQYF. Written as DNA, the CDR3 is TGTGCCAGCAGTCCATTCCCGAGGGACAGGGGGAATCAGAAAGAGACCCAGTACTTC.

On this clonotype: It may be a read error: a sequence one base away is much more abundant. The chain joins TRBV28 to TRBJ2-7; D remains ambiguous. Germline lookup yields CDR1 MDHEN and CDR2 SYDVKM. Trimming took off 3 bases at V and 7 bases at J, with 19 bases between the two ends. The CDR3 covers 15 residues. CDR3 in amino acids: CASSFFSDSYNEQYF. The CDR3 DNA sequence: TGTGCCAGCAGTTTTTTCTCGGATTCCTACAATGAGCAGTACTTC.

The table lists this clonotype with a few counts. The chain employs TRBV7-8 and TRBJ2-5; D gene ambiguous. The CDR3 covers 12 residues. V dropped 1 base and J dropped 3 bases, with 3 bases sitting between them. CDR1 SGHVS and CDR2 FQNEAQ come from the germline V gene. CDR3 in DNA: TGTGCCAGCAGCTTAGGAAAAGAGACCCAGTACTTC. As protein: CASSLGKETQYF.

This clonotype was detected many times. The chain carries TRBV7-2 and TRBJ2-2; maybe TRBD1 (6 bases). This CDR3 contains 12 residues. Germline V lookup: CDR1 SGHTA, CDR2 FQGNSA. Trimming left V 6 bases short and J 6 bases short, with 8 bases between. CDR3 coding DNA: TGTGCCAGCAGACCAGGGGCCGGGGAGCTGTTTTTT. This gives the protein CASRPGAGELFF. Drawing the rest from reference TRBV7-2 and TRBJ2-2, the complete variable domain is GAGVSQSPSNKVTEKGKDVELRCDPISGHTALYWYRQSLGQGLEFLIYFQGNSAPDKSGLPSDRFSAERTGGSVSTLTIQRTQQEDSAVYLCASRPGAGELFFGEGSRLTVL.

This clonotype was detected only a few times. A much larger clonotype is one base distant, so this may be a read error. The V call is TRBV20-1, the J call TRBJ2-1, with D unresolved. Germline V gives CDR1 DFQATT, CDR2 SNEGSKA (reference sequence). The CDR3 is 12 amino acids. CDR3 region: CSASYWLHEQLF. In DNA form, the CDR3 reads TGCAGTGCTTCCTACTGGTTGCATGAGCAGCTCTTC.

There are many counts of this clonotype. The J gene is TRBJ2-1, the V gene TRBV14, with 12 bases matching TRBD2. There are 18 residues in the CDR3. In germline, CDR1 is SGHDN, CDR2 FVKESK. Losses at the gene ends were 4 bases for V and 4 bases for J; bases not matched to a gene: 11. The CDR3 nucleotides are TGTGCCAGCAGCCCTAAGGGGCTAGCGGGAGGGCAGTACAATGAGCAGTTCTTC. Translating it yields CASSPKGLAGGQYNEQFF.

In its sample, this clonotype was seen once. The rearrangement joins TRBV28 to TRBJ1-5; maybe TRBD1 (5 bases). Trimming shortened V by 5 bases and J by 3 bases, and 23 bases separated the two germline ends. Germline-derived CDR1 and CDR2 are MDHEN and SYDVKM. CDR3 length: 18 residues. Written as DNA, the CDR3 is TGTGCCAGCAGTCCCACCCCCGGGACTGTAGGCTTCAATCAGCCCCAGCATTTT. Its translation is CASSPTPGTVGFNQPQHF.

This clonotype was detected a few times. This chain joins TRBV28 and TRBJ1-2; D uncertain. V was shortened by 3 bases and J by 8 bases, with 22 bases between the two germline ends. The CDR3 runs 16 residues. Germline V gene sequence: CDR1 MDHEN, CDR2 SYDVKM. This CDR3 is CASSLGDLSPAGGYTF. CDR3 nucleotide sequence: TGTGCCAGCAGTTTGGGTGACCTTTCCCCTGCTGGGGGCTACACCTTC.

This clonotype occurred many times. The chain recombines TRBV9 with TRBJ2-7; 10 bases are a match to TRBD1. The J segment lost 0 bases and the V segment lost 2 bases, leaving 2 bases of the junction unmatched. CDR3 length equals 15 residues. Germline values: CDR1 SGDLS, CDR2 YYNGEE. CDR3 sequence (DNA): TGTGCCAGCAGCGTGGGACAGGGGCGCTCCTACGAGCAGTACTTC. Its protein is CASSVGQGRSYEQYF.

This clonotype showed up many times. The chain uses TRBV11-2 and TRBJ2-7; 10 bases align to TRBD2. The CDR3 spans 17 residues. V dropped 1 base and J dropped 0; count of bases not matched to a gene: 6. Germline values: CDR1 SGHAT, CDR2 FQNNGV. CDR3 DNA sequence: TGTGCCAGCAGCTTAGTATCCAGCGGGAGGGGCTCCTACGAGCAGTACTTC. Translated: CASSLVSSGRGSYEQYF.

There are many counts of this clonotype. This chain connects TRBV7-2 to TRBJ2-5; TRBD2 matches 14 bases. The CDR3 loop spans 18 amino acids. V was clipped by 4 bases and J by 2 bases; unmatched bases: 9. Germline V gene lookup returns CDR1 SGHTA and CDR2 FQGNSA. The CDR3 protein is CASSSRGGLAGEQETQYF. DNA of the CDR3: TGTGCCAGCAGCTCCAGGGGGGGACTAGCGGGAGAACAAGAGACCCAGTACTTC.

The V gene is TRBV27, the J gene TRBJ1-5; possible D gene TRBD1, 5 bases. Trimming removed 4 bases at V and 1 base at J, with 8 bases between. The length of the CDR3 is 14 residues. The germline V gene encodes CDR1 MNHEY and CDR2 SMNVEV (reference sequence). CDR3 region: CASSSRQSNQPQHF. The CDR3, as DNA: TGTGCCAGCAGTTCCAGACAGAGCAATCAGCCCCAGCATTTT.

This clonotype turned up a few times. This chain joins TRBV30 and TRBJ1-5; no clear D. Between the trimmed V and J ends, which lost 5 bases and 0 bases, there was a span of 8 bases. The CDR3 is 13 residues long. CDR1 GTSNPN and CDR2 SVGIG come from the germline V gene (reference sequence). This CDR3 reads CAWSDGSNQPQHF. The CDR3 DNA reads as TGTGCCTGGTCGGACGGTAGCAATCAGCCCCAGCATTTT.